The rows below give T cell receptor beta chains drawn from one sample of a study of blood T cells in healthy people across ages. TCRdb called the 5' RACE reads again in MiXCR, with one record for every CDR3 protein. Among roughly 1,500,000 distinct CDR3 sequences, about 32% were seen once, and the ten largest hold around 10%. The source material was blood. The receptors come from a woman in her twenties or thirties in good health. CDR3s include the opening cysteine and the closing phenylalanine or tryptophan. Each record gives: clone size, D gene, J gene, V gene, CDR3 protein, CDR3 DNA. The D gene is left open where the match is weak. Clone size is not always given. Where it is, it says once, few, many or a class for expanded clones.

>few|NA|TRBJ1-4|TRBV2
CASSLRPGTTNEKLFF
TGTGCCAGCAGCCTACGTCCAGGGACAACTAATGAAAAACTGTTTTTT
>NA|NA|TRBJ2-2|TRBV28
CASSLYRTYTGELFF
TGTGCCAGCAGTTTATACAGGACTTACACCGGGGAGTTGTTTTTT
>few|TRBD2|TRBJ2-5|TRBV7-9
CASNSGTTQETQYF
TGTGCCAGCAACTCCGGGACTACTCAAGAGACCCAGTACTTC
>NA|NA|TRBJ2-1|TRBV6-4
CTSSDEGTLHNEQFF
TGTACCAGCAGTGACGAGGGGACTTTACACAATGAGCAGTTCTTC
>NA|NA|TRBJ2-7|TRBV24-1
CATGPGGYNEQYF
TGTGCCACCGGCCCCGGTGGCTACAATGAGCAGTACTTC
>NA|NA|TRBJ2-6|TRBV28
CASSFLTIPRLSYSGANVLTF
TGTGCCAGCAGTTTCTTGACAATTCCTCGACTCTCGTATTCTGGGGCCAACGTCCTGACTTTC
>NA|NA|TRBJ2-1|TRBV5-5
CASIAGSSSYNEQFF
TGTGCCAGCATCGCCGGGTCCTCCTCCTACAATGAGCAGTTCTTC
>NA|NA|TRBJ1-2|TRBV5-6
CASSPLTVNYGYTF
TGTGCCAGCAGCCCCCTGACGGTGAACTATGGCTACACCTTC
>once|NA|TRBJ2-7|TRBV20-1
CSARGLANSYEQYF
TGCAGTGCCAGGGGACTTGCGAACTCCTACGAGCAGTACTTC
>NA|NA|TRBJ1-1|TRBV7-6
CASSSGGLPSGGEAFF
TGTGCCAGCAGCTCGGGGGGGTTACCCTCGGGGGGAGAAGCTTTCTTT
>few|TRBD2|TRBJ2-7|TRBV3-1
CASSHTSGRTYEQYF
TGTGCCAGCAGCCATACTAGCGGTAGGACCTACGAGCAGTACTTC
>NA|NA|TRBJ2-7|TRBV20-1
CSARGWDNYEQYF
TGCAGTGCTAGAGGCTGGGACAACTACGAGCAGTACTTC
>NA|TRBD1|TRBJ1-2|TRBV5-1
CASSRQGENYGYTF
TGCGCCAGCAGCAGACAGGGAGAAAACTATGGCTACACCTTC
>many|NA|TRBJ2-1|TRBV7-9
CASSLNMYEQFF
TGTGCCAGCAGCTTAAATATGTATGAGCAGTTCTTC
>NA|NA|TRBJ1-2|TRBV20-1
CSADRDSYSSTF
TGCAGTGCTGATCGGGACTCGTATTCTAGCACCTTC
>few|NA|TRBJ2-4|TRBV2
CASSEQAKNIQYF
TGTGCCAGCAGTGAACAAGCCAAAAACATTCAGTACTTC
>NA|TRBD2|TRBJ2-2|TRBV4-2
CAGSQSSGKAGELFF
TGTGCCGGCAGCCAATCCAGCGGGAAGGCCGGGGAGCTGTTTTTT
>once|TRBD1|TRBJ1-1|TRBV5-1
CASSLAASGGRTEAFF
TGCGCCAGCAGCTTGGCCGCGTCAGGGGGTAGGACTGAAGCTTTCTTT
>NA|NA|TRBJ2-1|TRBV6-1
CASTVSLGDEQFF
TGTGCCAGCACAGTTAGCCTTGGAGATGAGCAGTTCTTC
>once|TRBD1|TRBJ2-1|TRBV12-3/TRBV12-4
CASSLQQGARNEQFF
TGTGCCAGCAGTTTACAGCAGGGGGCGCGAAATGAGCAGTTCTTC
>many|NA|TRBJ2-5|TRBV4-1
CASSQPGPQETQYF
TGCGCCAGCAGCCAACCGGGTCCTCAAGAGACCCAGTACTTC
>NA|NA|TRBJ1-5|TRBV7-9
CASSLRLSHCQPQHF
TGTGCCAGCAGCTTAAGACTGAGCCATTGTCAGCCCCAGCATTTT
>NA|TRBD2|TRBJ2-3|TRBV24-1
CATSSGNWYTQYF
TGTGCCACCTCTAGCGGGAATTGGTATACGCAGTATTTT
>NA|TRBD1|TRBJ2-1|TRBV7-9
CASSPRDRGINARDNEQFF
TGTGCCAGCAGCCCCCGGGACAGAGGGATTAATGCGCGGGACAATGAGCAGTTCTTC
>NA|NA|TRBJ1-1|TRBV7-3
CASSKTMNTEAFF
TGTGCCAGCAGCAAAACCATGAACACTGAAGCTTTCTTT
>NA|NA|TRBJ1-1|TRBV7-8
CASSLQGTLTPEAFF
TGTGCCAGCAGCTTACAGGGAACCCTCACCCCTGAAGCTTTCTTT
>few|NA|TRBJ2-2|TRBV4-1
CASSQGFGTGELFF
TGCGCCAGCAGCCAAGGGTTCGGCACCGGGGAGCTGTTTTTT
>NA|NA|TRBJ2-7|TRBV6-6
CASSYSHLRGGYEQYF
TGTGCCAGCAGTTACTCCCACCTTCGTGGGGGGTACGAGCAGTACTTC